The 32 T cell receptor beta chains below come from one sample, sequenced in a study of T cells expressing NK-cell markers. TCRdb re-called the 5' RACE reads, yielding one record per CDR3 amino acid sequence without DNA. The sample totals 500,000 to 700,000 distinct CDR3 sequences. The sequenced material came from blood T cells: a sorted CD56 or NKG2C T cell subset, CD4+ or CD8+ T cells, or bulk PBMC T cells (not recorded which). The receptors come from a man between 18 and 29 years old in good health.

V gene TRBV7-9 combines with J gene TRBJ1-1; checking the TCRdb D call of TRBD1 is not possible without DNA. This CDR3 is built from 14 residues. Germline V gene data show CDR1 as SEHNR and CDR2 as FQNEAQ (reference sequence). The CDR3 region is CASRLRDPTQKAFF.

J is TRBJ2-6 and V is TRBV19; the TCRdb D gene call, TRBD1, has no DNA to confirm it. The length of the CDR3 is 16 residues. CDR1 and CDR2 (germline): LNHDA, SQIVND (reference sequence). The CDR3 loop reads CASSQMGGAGANVLTF. Full variable domain (rest looked up from reference TRBV19 and TRBJ2-6): DGGITQSPKYLFRKEGQNVTLSCEQNLNHDAMYWYRQDPGQGLRLIYYSQIVNDFQKGDIAEGYSVSREKKESFPLTVTSAQKNPTAFYLCASSQMGGAGANVLTFGAGSRLTVL.

The chain recombines TRBV7-2 with TRBJ2-7; as DNA is missing, the TRBD2 call by TCRdb cannot be tested. Germline loops: CDR1 SGHTA, CDR2 FQGNSA. The CDR3 is made up of 16 amino acids. CDR3 sequence reads: CASRTTSGTAFYEQYF.

The chain combines TRBV20-1 with TRBJ2-1; TCRdb's D gene call, TRBD2, goes unchecked for lack of DNA. The germline CDR1 and CDR2 sequences are DFQATT and SNEGSKA (reference sequence). The CDR3 consists of 11 residues. CDR3: CSARGLAEQFF.

The J gene is TRBJ2-5, the V gene TRBV20-1; TCRdb gives TRBD1 as the D gene, but with no DNA this cannot be confirmed. Germline V gene lookup returns CDR1 DFQATT and CDR2 SNEGSKA (reference sequence). This CDR3 spans 14 amino acids. Here the CDR3 reads CSAIPGSGQETQYF.

The chain combines TRBV11-1 with TRBJ2-6; TCRdb picks TRBD1, but there is no DNA to check that call. The CDR3 consists of 18 residues. CDR1 and CDR2 from the germline V gene are SGHAT and FQDESV (reference sequence). CDR3 residues: CASSHDRGLFSGANVLTF.

This rearrangement joins TRBV12-3 or TRBV12-4 to TRBJ2-1; without DNA, the TCRdb call of TRBD2 cannot be checked. The CDR3 sequence is 16 residues long. CDR3: CASSFWTSGRANEQFF.

The V and J genes are TRBV6-1 and TRBJ2-1; TCRdb picks TRBD2, but there is no DNA to check that call. Germline-derived CDR1 and CDR2 are MNHNS and SASEGT. The length of the CDR3 is 14 residues. CDR3 region: CASSASLRDNEQFF.

This chain joins TRBV7-9 and TRBJ2-7; TCRdb's D gene call, TRBD2, goes unchecked for lack of DNA. The length of the CDR3 is 13 residues. Germline V gives CDR1 SEHNR, CDR2 FQNEAQ (reference sequence). This CDR3 is CASSLGTSSEQYF.

The chain uses TRBV20-1 and TRBJ1-2; lacking DNA, the TRBD1 call made by TCRdb goes unchecked. The CDR3 sequence is 17 residues long. Germline CDR1 reads DFQATT; CDR2 reads SNEGSKA (reference sequence). This CDR3 is CSASYPPGQGLSYGYTF.

The rearrangement joins TRBV30 to TRBJ2-1; the TCRdb D gene call, TRBD1, has no DNA to confirm it. Germline lookup yields CDR1 GTSNPN and CDR2 SVGIG (reference sequence). CDR3 length equals 17 residues. The CDR3 loop is CAWSRYIGTGGYNEQFF.

The J gene is TRBJ2-1, the V gene TRBV10-3; the D gene TCRdb calls, TRBD2, cannot be checked with no DNA. Per the germline V gene, CDR1 is ENHRY and CDR2 is SYGVKD. The CDR3 has 20 amino acids. This CDR3 is CAISESRSASGRGGYNEQFF.

J is TRBJ2-2 and V is TRBV5-1; TCRdb designates TRBD1, a call that cannot be tested without DNA. Germline V gene data show CDR1 as SGHRS and CDR2 as YFSETQ. The CDR3 totals 14 residues. The CDR3 spells CASRAVGVSGELFF.

The chain uses TRBV7-6 and TRBJ2-5; absent DNA, TCRdb's TRBD2 call cannot be checked. CDR3 size: 16 residues. Per germline, CDR1 SGHVS and CDR2 FNYEAQ. CDR3 residues: CASSLVRGLDGRTQYF.

The J gene is TRBJ2-1, the V gene TRBV7-9; no DNA is available, so the TRBD1 call from TCRdb remains unchecked. This CDR3 has 14 amino acids. Germline CDR1 SEHNR, CDR2 FQNEAQ (reference sequence). This chain's CDR3 is CASSQGGADNEQFF. The complete variable domain, with remaining parts taken from reference TRBV7-9 and TRBJ2-1, reads DTGVSQNPRHKITKRGQNVTFRCDPISEHNRLYWYRQTLGQGPEFLTYFQNEAQLEKSRLLSDRFSAERPKGSFSTLEIQRTEQGDSAMYLCASSQGGADNEQFFGPGTRLTVL.

This sequence joins TRBV30 and TRBJ2-6; no DNA is available, so the TRBD1 call from TCRdb remains unchecked. The CDR3 is 16 amino acids. Germline V CDR1 and CDR2: GTSNPN, SVGIG (reference sequence). CDR3 sequence: CAWSPGTATGANVLTF.

The chain uses TRBV7-2 and TRBJ2-6. Germline CDR1 is SGHTA and CDR2 is FQGNSA. There are 11 residues in the CDR3. The CDR3 loop reads CASSEPNVLTF.

The gene calls are TRBV3-1 and TRBJ2-1; checking the TCRdb D call of TRBD2 is not possible without DNA. Germline V lookup: CDR1 LGHDT, CDR2 YNNKEL (reference sequence). The CDR3 contains 18 residues. CDR3 loop: CASSQGYGGSLRVDEQFF.

The chain has TRBV6-5 and TRBJ1-1; TCRdb's D call of TRBD1 is untestable without DNA. The CDR3 is 14 amino acids. Germline V CDR1 and CDR2: MNHEY, SVGAGI. The CDR3 protein is CASSLGQGTTEAFF.

This rearrangement joins TRBV12-3 or TRBV12-4 to TRBJ1-1. The CDR3 has 14 amino acids. The CDR3 spells CASTANFMNTEAFF.

V is TRBV12-3 or TRBV12-4 and J is TRBJ1-1; the D call of TRBD1 rests on TCRdb alone, since no DNA is present to check it. The CDR3 is made up of 14 amino acids. The CDR3 is CASSFRERAGGAFF.

J is TRBJ2-1 and V is TRBV7-3. Per germline, CDR1 SGHTA and CDR2 FQGTGA. This CDR3 has 15 amino acids. The CDR3: CASSRKTTVWDEQFF.

The CDR3: CAISDGMNSNQPQHF. The gene calls are TRBV10-3 and TRBJ1-5. The germline CDR1 and CDR2 sequences are ENHRY and SYGVKD. The CDR3 covers 15 residues.

This sequence joins TRBV7-9 and TRBJ2-3; lacking DNA, the TRBD1 call made by TCRdb goes unchecked. The CDR3 is 17 residues long. Per the germline V gene, CDR1 is SEHNR and CDR2 is FQNEAQ (reference sequence). CDR3 residues: CASSPYPRGAGTDTQYF.

V usage is TRBV4-2 and J usage is TRBJ2-7; TCRdb's assignment of TRBD2 cannot be checked, as there is no DNA. This CDR3 is 16 amino acids long. Per germline, CDR1 LGHNA and CDR2 YNFKEQ. The CDR3 protein is CASSQASGRVSYEQYF.

V and J are TRBV5-6 and TRBJ1-6; without DNA, the TCRdb call of TRBD1 cannot be checked. Germline values: CDR1 SGHDT, CDR2 YYEEEE. The CDR3 sequence is 18 residues long. CDR3 region: CASSFSGHTPRVGSPLHF.

The J gene is TRBJ2-1, the V gene TRBV7-6; with no DNA, the TCRdb D assignment of TRBD1 cannot be verified. Germline V gene data show CDR1 as SGHVS and CDR2 as FNYEAQ. The CDR3 covers 13 residues. CDR3 amino acids: CASSLRDRNEQFF. Full variable domain (missing parts from reference TRBV7-6 and TRBJ2-1): GAGVSQSPRYKVTKRGQDVALRCDPISGHVSLYWYRQALGQGPEFLTYFNYEAQQDKSGLPNDRFSAERPEGSISTLTIQRTEQRDSAMYRCASSLRDRNEQFFGPGTRLTVL.

The chain is built from TRBV5-1 and TRBJ2-7; TCRdb names TRBD2, which stays unverified in the absence of DNA. The CDR3 has 14 residues. Germline CDR1 is SGHRS and CDR2 is YFSETQ. The CDR3 spells CASSLSGVGYEQYF.

The rearrangement links TRBV28 to TRBJ2-2; TCRdb indicates TRBD1, and absent DNA this call remains unverified. This CDR3 contains 14 residues. CDR1 is MDHEN, CDR2 SYDVKM, per germline. The CDR3 here is CASSGDGGAGELFF.

V gene TRBV7-6 combines with J gene TRBJ2-3; the D call of TRBD2 rests on TCRdb alone, since no DNA is present to check it. This CDR3 is built from 14 residues. Germline V CDR1 and CDR2: SGHVS, FNYEAQ. The CDR3: CASSSGLGADTQYF.

The chain couples TRBV7-9 to TRBJ2-7; as DNA is missing, the TRBD1 call by TCRdb cannot be tested. The CDR3 runs to 15 residues. Germline assignment: CDR1 SEHNR and CDR2 FQNEAQ (reference sequence). CDR3 region: CASSSYRGGLYEQYF.

The chain recombines TRBV7-9 with TRBJ2-3; TCRdb proposes TRBD1, but this gene call is untestable without DNA. The CDR3 consists of 15 residues. CDR1 SEHNR and CDR2 FQNEAQ come from the germline V gene (reference sequence). The CDR3 sequence: CASSLVSGGTDTQYF.